A selection of T cell receptor beta chains follows, all from one sample in a study of cytomegalovirus exposure and HLA in healthy donors. TCRdb keeps only in-frame clones here, not all; method: immunoSEQ multiplex PCR. In the table there are around 90,000 clones, 60% to 65% of which are singletons. Sequencing input: PBMCs. These receptors were taken from a human donor in good health. Each CDR3 is given with its conserved first and last residue. Where a row states a size, it is once, few, many or the class of an expanded clone; other rows omit it.

j_call cdr3_length v_call clone_size cdr3_aa
TRBJ1-1 13 TRBV2 . CASTADRGAEAFF
TRBJ2-1 10 TRBV2 . CASGGNEQFF
TRBJ2-7 15 TRBV5-4 few CASSPGQGAYYEQYF
TRBJ1-2 13 TRBV5-1 . CASSPNRGGGYTF
TRBJ2-7 14 TRBV4-1 . CASSLNWGDYEQYF
TRBJ2-3 18 TRBV15 . CATSSGLAGGPSTDTQYF
TRBJ1-5 16 TRBV5-1 . CASRIGTGKGNQPQHF
TRBJ2-7 13 TRBV23-1 . CASSQSGRDEQYF
TRBJ2-7 11 TRBV7-9 . CASSAGHEQYF
TRBJ1-2 15 TRBV9 . CASSPAGRGNYGYTF
TRBJ2-3 17 TRBV4-2 . CASSQVSGGSFTDTQYF
TRBJ1-2 15 TRBV7-9 . CASSLARGLNYGYTF
TRBJ2-7 16 TRBV7-2 . CASSLYRDTANAEQYF
TRBJ2-5 14 TRBV7-9 . CASRLFDFQETQYF
TRBJ1-2 15 TRBV25-1 few CASREGTQDNYGYTF
TRBJ2-3 17 TRBV5-4 . CASSLGWRGVRSDTQYF
TRBJ2-5 14 TRBV7-6 . CASSQNSGEETQYF
TRBJ2-1 17 TRBV11-3 once CASSSWASGGTYNEQFF
TRBJ1-3 14 TRBV5-8 . CASSPRTGENTIYF
TRBJ2-2 17 TRBV1 . CTSSQVGKRSDTGELFF
TRBJ2-7 15 TRBV18 . CASSPMSGQLYEQYF
TRBJ2-6 15 TRBV5-1 . CASSLVISGANVLTF
TRBJ2-7 12 TRBV7-3 . CASSPYSLEQYF
TRBJ2-2 16 TRBV7-2 . CASSLARTLNTGELFF
TRBJ1-2 13 TRBV7-2 . CASSLTGGEGYTF
TRBJ1-1 13 TRBV19 once CASKTGSNTEAFF
TRBJ2-7 14 TRBV6-5 few CASSYNQGSYEQYF
TRBJ2-3 15 TRBV11-2 . CASSLLDWPTDTQYF